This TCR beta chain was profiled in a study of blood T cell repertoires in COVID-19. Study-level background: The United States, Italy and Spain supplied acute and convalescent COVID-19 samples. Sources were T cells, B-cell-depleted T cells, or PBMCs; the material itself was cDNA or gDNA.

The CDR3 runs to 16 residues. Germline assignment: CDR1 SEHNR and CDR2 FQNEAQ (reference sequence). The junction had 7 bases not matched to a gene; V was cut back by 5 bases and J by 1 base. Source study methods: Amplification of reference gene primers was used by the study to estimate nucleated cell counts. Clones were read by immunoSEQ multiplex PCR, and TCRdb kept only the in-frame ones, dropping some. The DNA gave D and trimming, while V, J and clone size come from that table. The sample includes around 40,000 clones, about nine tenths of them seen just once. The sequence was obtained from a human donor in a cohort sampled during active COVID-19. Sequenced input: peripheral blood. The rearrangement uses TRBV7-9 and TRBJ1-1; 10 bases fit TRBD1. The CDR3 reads CASSQSGTGANTEAFF. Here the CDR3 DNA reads TGTGCCAGCAGCCAGTCCGGGACAGGGGCGAACACTGAAGCTTTCTTT.